The sequence of this TCR beta chain was determined in a study of cytomegalovirus exposure and HLA in healthy donors. Across the study: The study's early data release held roughly 91 million unique TCRs from HLA-typed donors. Study-wide results and limits: In vitro experiments confirmed that a few CMV-associated chains were specific for CMV antigens. Rarity characterized most TCR sequences, yet some public TCRs appeared in many donors. Productive rates of about 87% or about 30% were seen for most TCR beta V segments in an earlier analysis.

PCR primers comprised 60 Vbeta and 13 Jbeta primers. The data were produced by immunoSEQ multiplex PCR, yet TCRdb's version contains in-frame clones alone and is incomplete. This table holds around 150,000 clones, around 79% found once. This CDR3 spans 14 amino acids. Trimming took off 1 base at V and 3 bases at J, with 10 bases between the two ends. Germline CDR1 MNHNS, CDR2 SASEGT. This clone was seen a single time. Its antigen is as yet unknown. The J gene is TRBJ2-7, the V gene TRBV6-1, with D possibly being TRBD1 (5 bases). The sequenced material came from PBMCs. This TCR was recovered from a man in his fifties in good health and CMV-seropositive. The CDR3 loop is CASSEGFQGYEQYF. DNA of the CDR3: TGTGCCAGCAGTGAAGGGTTCCAGGGCTACGAGCAGTACTTC.